Listed here are 17 T cell receptor beta chains from one sample, sequenced in a study of control samples from healthy donors and cancer patients. The table came from immunoSEQ multiplex PCR; TCRdb's copy has only in-frame clones and leaves some out. The table lists 130,000 or so clones, 91% of them singletons. The sequenced sample was blood. Source of these receptors: a young man in good health.

The gene calls are TRBV27 and TRBJ1-5, with 7 nucleotides matching TRBD1. The CDR3 runs 23 residues. V was pared by 1 base and J by 0 bases, with 24 bases of the junction left unmatched. Germline CDR1 MNHEY, CDR2 SMNVEV (reference sequence). The CDR3 DNA follows: TGTGCCAGCAGTTTATACATCCACATTTCACCTCGACCAGGGGGTTATAGCAATCAGCCCCAGCATTTT. Amino acid sequence: CASSLYIHISPRPGGYSNQPQHF.

Details on this clone: The sample has other DNA sequences that encode this CDR3 too. V gene TRBV18 combines with J gene TRBJ1-2; weak D call: TRBD1 (5 bases). The germline V and J ends were trimmed by 1 base and 6 bases, with 9 bases remaining between them. The CDR3 consists of 13 residues. Germline CDR1 KGHSH, CDR2 LQKENI. CDR3: CASSPRDSDGYTF. In DNA form, the CDR3 reads TGTGCCAGCTCACCACGAGACAGCGATGGCTACACCTTC.

This chain joins TRBV5-1 and TRBJ2-3, with 11 bases lining up with TRBD2. V was clipped by 3 bases and J by 4 bases; unmatched bases: 10. The CDR3 has 17 residues. Germline-derived CDR1 and CDR2 are SGHRS and YFSETQ. The CDR3 region is CASSSPSSGGSSDTQYF. As DNA, the CDR3 is TGCGCCAGCAGCTCCCCATCTAGCGGGGGGTCGTCAGATACGCAGTATTTT.

The chain recombines TRBV5-1 with TRBJ2-5, with TRBD2 matching over 7 bases. Germline V gives CDR1 SGHRS, CDR2 YFSETQ. V lost 0 bases and J lost 2; bases outside the gene matches: 7. The CDR3 has 16 residues. As DNA, the CDR3 is TGCGCCAGCAGCTTGGATCCGCGGGGGAGACAAGAGACCCAGTACTTC. It encodes CASSLDPRGRQETQYF.

This clone was seen only once. The genes are TRBV19 and TRBJ1-1; no clear D. The V end was cut by 5 bases, the J end by 3 bases, with 10 bases between. This CDR3 region has 13 residues. The germline CDR1 and CDR2 sequences are LNHDA and SQIVND (reference sequence). Here the CDR3 DNA reads TGTGCCAGTAGTCTAGGGATCGACACTGAAGCTTTCTTT. Its translation: CASSLGIDTEAFF. Together with reference TRBV19 and TRBJ1-1, the CDR3 gives the full variable domain: DGGITQSPKYLFRKEGQNVTLSCEQNLNHDAMYWYRQDPGQGLRLIYYSQIVNDFQKGDIAEGYSVSREKKESFPLTVTSAQKNPTAFYLCASSLGIDTEAFFGQGTRLTVV.

The V gene is TRBV3-1 (or the pseudogene TRBV3-2), the J gene TRBJ2-4; D perhaps matches TRBD2 (6 bases). The CDR3 consists of 17 residues. V lost 0 bases, J lost 3 bases, and 15 bases lay in between. CDR1 is LGHDT, CDR2 YNNKEL, per germline (reference sequence). This CDR3 is CASSQDLARGGKNIQYF. The CDR3 DNA reads TGTGCCAGCAGCCAAGATCTTGCGCGGGGTGGCAAAAACATTCAGTACTTC.

The V call is TRBV3-1 (or the pseudogene TRBV3-2), the J call TRBJ2-7, with D possibly being TRBD2 (5 bases). This CDR3 region has 13 residues. The germline V gene has CDR1 LGHDT and CDR2 YNNKEL (reference sequence). V lost 1 base and J lost 6, with 10 bases in between. The CDR3 bases are TGTGCCAGCAGCCAAGGGACTCGAGGCGAGCAGTACTTC. Amino acids: CASSQGTRGEQYF.

This chain connects TRBV11-1 to TRBJ2-3; a weak D match, TRBD1 (5 bases). The CDR3 loop spans 16 amino acids. Between the trimmed V and J ends, which lost 3 bases and 0 bases, there was a span of 13 bases. Germline CDR1 is SGHAT and CDR2 is FQDESV (reference sequence). CDR3 in amino acids: CASSLRRVESTDTQYF. CDR3 DNA: TGTGCCAGCAGCTTGCGCAGGGTGGAGAGCACAGATACGCAGTATTTT.

CDR3 sequence: CASREGYNTEAFF. The CDR3 DNA is TGTGCCAGCAGGGAGGGGTACAACACTGAAGCTTTCTTT. This chain joins TRBV4-2 and TRBJ1-1; D perhaps matches TRBD1 (5 bases). The V gene lost 6 bases and the J gene lost 2 bases, with 10 bases spanning the gap. Germline CDR1 is LGHNA and CDR2 is YNFKEQ. The length of the CDR3 is 13 residues.

The chain combines TRBV5-4 with TRBJ1-2; D is uncertain. The V gene's germline CDR1 is SGHNT and CDR2 YYREEE (reference sequence). Trimming stripped 3 bases from V and 3 bases from J, with 15 bases between. The CDR3 has 15 residues. The CDR3 protein is CASSYPQAVDYGYTF. The DNA for the CDR3 is TGTGCCAGCAGCTATCCCCAGGCGGTAGACTATGGCTACACCTTC. The full variable domain, with the rest looked up from reference TRBV5-4 and TRBJ1-2, is ETGVTQSPTHLIKTRGQQVTLRCSSQSGHNTVSWYQQALGQGPQFIFQYYREEENGRGNFPPRFSGLQFPNYSSELNVNALELDDSALYLCASSYPQAVDYGYTFGSGTRLTVV.

V gene TRBV5-4 combines with J gene TRBJ2-1, with TRBD1 matching over 10 bases. CDR3 size: 14 residues. Looked up from germline, CDR1 is SGHNT and CDR2 is YYREEE (reference sequence). Germline trimming cut 4 bases from V and 9 bases from J; bases unmatched to any gene: 7. Here the CDR3 DNA reads TGTGCCAGCAGCCTCCGACAGGGGGCAGGTGAGCAGTTCTTC. Amino acids: CASSLRQGAGEQFF.

The chain recombines TRBV28 with TRBJ1-5, with D unresolved. Trimming stripped 10 bases from V and 3 bases from J, with 10 bases between. CDR1 MDHEN and CDR2 SYDVKM come from the germline V gene. The CDR3 spans 12 residues. The CDR3 protein is CATSSPNQPQHF. The DNA for the CDR3 is TGTGCCACATCATCCCCCAATCAGCCCCAGCATTTT. The entire variable domain, with the rest obtained from reference TRBV28 and TRBJ1-5, is as follows: DVKVTQSSRYLVKRTGEKVFLECVQDMDHENMFWYRQDPGLGLRLIYFSYDVKMKEKGDIPEGYSVSREKKERFSLILESASTNQTSMYLCATSSPNQPQHFGDGTRLSIL.

The rearrangement uses TRBV24-1 and TRBJ2-5, with 7 bases matching TRBD1. Germline V CDR1 and CDR2: KGHDR, SFDVKD. The CDR3 covers 14 residues. Trimming removed 5 bases from V and 5 bases from J; junction bases left unmatched: 7. The CDR3 region has the DNA TGTGCCACCAGTGTCGCAGGGGGTGGGGAGACCCAGTACTTC. Translating gives CATSVAGGGETQYF.

This clone was detected only a few times. V is TRBV5-4 and J is TRBJ2-5; the D gene is possibly TRBD2 (6 bases). This CDR3 is built from 14 residues. V lost 2 bases and J 3 bases, leaving 11 bases between the germline ends. Germline V gives CDR1 SGHNT, CDR2 YYREEE (reference sequence). The CDR3 DNA sequence: TGTGCCAGCAGCTTACTAGGCGGGGAAGAGACCCAGTACTTC. It translates to CASSLLGGEETQYF.

J is TRBJ2-1 and V is TRBV7-3; 9 bases align to TRBD2. This CDR3 is 18 amino acids long. The J segment lost 3 bases and the V segment lost 5 bases, leaving 14 bases of the junction unmatched. Germline-derived CDR1 and CDR2 are SGHTA and FQGTGA. The CDR3 nucleotides read TGTGCCAGCAGCCCAATCCCAGCGGGGGGCCGGGTCTACAATGAGCAGTTCTTC. This encodes CASSPIPAGGRVYNEQFF.

The chain uses TRBV7-9 and TRBJ1-1; possibly TRBD1 for D (5 bases). Germline-derived CDR1 and CDR2 are SEHNR and FQNEAQ (reference sequence). Trimming took off 4 bases at V and 10 bases at J, with 16 bases between the two ends. The CDR3 has 13 residues. The CDR3 coding sequence is TGTGCCAGCAGCTCGCCGGGGGAGGTACGAGCTTTCTTT. Protein: CASSSPGEVRAFF.

J is TRBJ2-2 and V is TRBV29-1; D gene unclear. Germline V gives CDR1 SQVTM, CDR2 ANQGSEA. V lost 6 bases, J lost 1 base, and 9 bases lay in between. The CDR3 is 13 amino acids. The DNA of the CDR3 is TGCAGCGTCTCCAACAGGAACACCGGGGAGCTGTTTTTT. Translation gives CSVSNRNTGELFF.